Listed here is a single T cell receptor beta chain. Trimming removed 6 bases at V and 0 bases at J, with 15 bases between. The CDR3 loop spans 16 amino acids. Germline V lookup: CDR1 MNHEY, CDR2 SMNVEV (reference sequence). Sequenced by immunoSEQ multiplex PCR; TCRdb stores in-frame clones only, minus some. The sample holds a few hundred thousand clones, almost 90% seen once. The data originate from a study of blood T cell repertoires in COVID-19. Turning to the study itself: Sites in the United States, Italy and Spain provided acute and convalescent COVID-19 samples. PBMCs, B-cell-depleted T cells, or T cells were the source of the cDNA or gDNA that made up the material.

This clonotype was obtained from a woman younger than 35 with acute COVID-19. The sequenced sample was PBMCs or T cells enriched from blood (not recorded which). This chain uses TRBV27 with TRBJ2-1; D may be TRBD2 (5 bases). The CDR3 nucleotides are TGTGCCAGCAGGATACTTAGCGAGAGCTCCTACAATGAGCAGTTCTTC. This encodes CASRILSESSYNEQFF.